These 26 T cell receptor beta chains share one sample of origin, sequenced in a study of regulatory T cells in long-lasting Graves disease. The sample's time point: newly diagnosed GD, antithyroid drugs for less than 3 months. Making the TCR library involved RNA that had been extracted from PBMCs. With iRepertoire HTBI primers and Arm-PCR of CDR3 regions, TCR beta libraries were built. TCRdb re-called the multiplex PCR reads through MiXCR, storing one row per CDR3 protein. The table records about 540,000 distinct CDR3 sequences, about 13% of them present only once. These data were also filed under a second study, of T cells in Graves' hyperthyroidism and ophthalmopathy.

The sequences come from peripheral blood mononuclear cells (PBMCs), collected at new diagnosis, from a patient treated with antithyroid drugs. The receptors come from a man younger than 40 with Graves disease.

The chain joins TRBV5-1 to TRBJ1-4; the D is unclear. Germline V gene sequence: CDR1 SGHRS, CDR2 YFSETQ. The CDR3 is made up of 15 amino acids. The V and J ends lost 2 bases and 5 bases respectively, with 13 bases between them. The CDR3 sequence: CASSLTRVQNEKLFF. Here the CDR3 DNA reads TGCGCCAGCAGCTTAACCCGGGTTCAAAATGAAAAACTGTTTTTT.

This chain joins TRBV11-3 and TRBJ2-2; D is perhaps TRBD2 (5 bases). V shed 3 bases and J shed 4 bases, with 9 bases lying between them. This CDR3 comprises 14 residues. Germline V gives CDR1 SGHNT, CDR2 YENEEA. The CDR3 DNA reads TGTGCCAGCAGCTTGGGAGCTGCCACCGGGGAGCTGTTTTTT. This sequence encodes CASSLGAATGELFF.

This clonotype was seen only once. A much larger clone differs by one base, so this may be a read error. The chain carries TRBV20-1 and TRBJ2-1, with 7 bases that match TRBD2. In germline, CDR1 is DFQATT, CDR2 SNEGSKA (reference sequence). The V gene end was trimmed by 4 bases and the J gene end by 10 bases; junction bases not matched to a gene: 10. The CDR3 covers 13 residues. CDR3 amino acids: CSAIGGSNYEQFF. CDR3 bases: TGCAGTGCTATCGGCGGGAGCAACTACGAGCAGTTCTTC.

This clonotype was counted many times. This chain uses TRBV2 with TRBJ2-7, with TRBD2 matching 9 bases. V lost 3 bases to trimming and J lost 7 bases; unmatched junction nucleotides: 7. Germline V gene data show CDR1 as SNHLY and CDR2 as FYNNEI. The CDR3 length is 14 residues. The CDR3 region has the DNA TGTGCCAGCAGTGAGGCGGGAGGGCCGAAGGAGCAGTACTTC. This translates into CASSEAGGPKEQYF.

J is TRBJ2-5 and V is TRBV10-3; TRBD1 agrees at 8 bases. Germline loops: CDR1 ENHRY, CDR2 SYGVKD. CDR3 length: 14 amino acids. J was trimmed by 4 bases and V by 2 bases; bases with no gene match: 3. Written as DNA, the CDR3 is TGTGCCATCAGTGAGCTCACAGGGGGAGAGACCCAGTACTTC. As protein: CAISELTGGETQYF.

This clonotype was seen many times. The J gene is TRBJ2-3, the V gene TRBV5-1; D may correspond to TRBD1 or TRBD2 (5 bases each). Trimming removed 4 bases at V and 5 bases at J, with 14 bases between. The CDR3 is 14 amino acids. CDR1 is SGHRS and CDR2 is YFSETQ in the germline V gene. The CDR3 loop is CASSPGTAKDTQYF. The CDR3 DNA reads TGCGCCAGCAGCCCCGGGACGGCCAAAGATACGCAGTATTTT.

This clonotype was counted a few times. This chain joins TRBV19 and TRBJ1-5, with D possibly matching TRBD1 (5 bases). The CDR3 has 14 amino acids. With 3 bases removed from V and 6 bases from J, the gap between germline ends came to 12 bases. Germline lookup yields CDR1 LNHDA and CDR2 SQIVND (reference sequence). The CDR3: CASSMERGSQPQHF. The CDR3 DNA is TGTGCCAGTAGTATGGAGAGGGGAAGTCAGCCCCAGCATTTT.

The V gene is TRBV29-1, the J gene TRBJ2-6, with 7 bases matching TRBD1. CDR1 is SQVTM and CDR2 is ANQGSEA in the germline V gene. The CDR3 totals 16 residues. V shed 6 bases, J shed 2 bases, and the junction held 10 bases outside the gene matches. CDR3 sequence (DNA): TGCAGCGTGGCAGGGGGATCCCCTGCTGGGGCCAACGTCCTGACTTTC. Translating gives CSVAGGSPAGANVLTF.

This clonotype was seen a few times. This chain joins TRBV10-3 and TRBJ1-1, with D possibly being TRBD1 (5 bases). V lost 3 bases and J 3 bases, leaving 8 bases between the germline ends. CDR3 length: 13 amino acids. In germline, CDR1 is ENHRY, CDR2 SYGVKD. Here the CDR3 reads CAISEEGDTEAFF. The CDR3 DNA follows: TGTGCCATCAGTGAAGAAGGGGACACTGAAGCTTTCTTT.

This clonotype was counted at least ten times. The chain carries TRBV27 and TRBJ1-1, with a possible D match to TRBD1 (5 bases). CDR1 is MNHEY and CDR2 is SMNVEV in the germline V gene (reference sequence). This CDR3 comprises 13 residues. V dropped 7 bases and J dropped 3 bases, with 12 bases sitting between them. CDR3 coding DNA: TGTGCCAGCATCAGGGAGGGACACACTGAAGCTTTCTTT. Its protein product is CASIREGHTEAFF.

This clonotype was picked up a small number of times. The V and J genes are TRBV20-1 and TRBJ2-7; D not certain. The CDR3 is 12 amino acids. In germline, CDR1 is DFQATT, CDR2 SNEGSKA (reference sequence). Deletions cut 3 bases from V and 5 bases from J, with 11 bases between. The CDR3 nucleotides are TGCAGTGCTAGTACCGGTGCTGACGAGCAGTACTTC. Amino acids: CSASTGADEQYF.

This clonotype was picked up many times. The V gene is TRBV6-1, the J gene TRBJ1-4; TRBD1 matches 8 bases. Looked up from germline, CDR1 is MNHNS and CDR2 is SASEGT. Unmatched junction bases numbered 7, after V lost 8 bases and J lost 2 bases. This CDR3 contains 15 residues. In nucleotides, the CDR3 is TGTGCCAGCTGCCGTACAGGGGGGACTAATGAAAAACTGTTTTTT. It is translated as CASCRTGGTNEKLFF.

With regard to this clonotype: Germline is not matched at one junction end, which may reflect a read error. CDR3 sequence (DNA): TGTGCCAGTAGTATAGTGGCTAGCGTCAACGAGCAGTGCTTC. Protein sequence: CASSIVASVNEQCF. V and J are TRBV19 and TRBJ2-7; D is possibly TRBD2 (6 bases). Germline V gene lookup returns CDR1 LNHDA and CDR2 SQIVND (reference sequence). The CDR3 length is 14 residues.

Comment on this clonotype: Given a much more abundant clone one base away, this may be a read error. V is TRBV19 and J is TRBJ1-2; D call uncertain. The CDR3 consists of 12 residues. From germline, CDR1 is LNHDA and CDR2 SQIVND (reference sequence). The CDR3 region has the DNA TGTGCCAGGAGTACCTCCGGCTATGGCTACACCTTC. Encoded protein: CARSTSGYGYTF.

A single count supports this clonotype. A clone one base away is much larger, so this may be a read error. The chain carries TRBV7-9 and TRBJ2-1; D unclear. The V and J ends lost 3 bases and 4 bases respectively, with 13 bases between them. This CDR3 is built from 15 residues. Germline assignment: CDR1 SEHNR and CDR2 FQNEAQ (reference sequence). The chain's CDR3 is CASSFRVAPYNEQFF. CDR3 bases: TGTGCCAGCAGCTTTCGGGTAGCCCCTTACAATGAGCAGTTCTTC.

Worth noting for this clonotype: Just one base apart from a much larger clone, this may be a read error. The chain couples TRBV5-5 to TRBJ2-7, with TRBD2 identical over 8 bases. Germline V CDR1 and CDR2: SGHKS, YYEKEE (reference sequence). This CDR3 is 16 amino acids long. The trim removed 4 bases at V and 8 bases at J, leaving 17 bases unmatched. CDR3 in DNA: TGTGCCAGCAGCCAAGTCGGCGGGACTAGTCAGGGCAAGCAGTACTTC. This codes for CASSQVGGTSQGKQYF.

The DNA for the CDR3 is TGTGCCAGCAGTTACCCGGGTCGCGAGGCTTTCTTT. This sequence encodes CASSYPGREAFF. V gene TRBV12-3 or TRBV12-4 combines with J gene TRBJ1-1, with D unresolved. V was cut by 4 bases and J by 11 bases, with 14 bases left in between. CDR3 length equals 12 residues.

At least ten counts were recorded for this clonotype. The chain has TRBV28 and TRBJ2-2; 9 bases align to TRBD1. V dropped 4 bases and J dropped 5; count of bases not matched to a gene: 5. Germline lookup yields CDR1 MDHEN and CDR2 SYDVKM. The CDR3 is 15 amino acids. This CDR3 is CASSSQGARTGELFF. The CDR3 region has the DNA TGTGCCAGCAGTTCACAGGGGGCGCGGACCGGGGAGCTGTTTTTT.

The V call is TRBV6-1, the J call TRBJ2-3, with TRBD2 identical over 8 bases. The CDR3 is 18 amino acids. Germline lookup yields CDR1 MNHNS and CDR2 SASEGT. V dropped 6 bases and J dropped 3; count of bases not matched to a gene: 17. The CDR3 nucleotides are TGTGCCAGCAGCCGACTTCCACTAGCGGCCAGCGGGACAGATACGCAGTATTTT. It translates to CASSRLPLAASGTDTQYF.

This chain joins TRBV10-3 and TRBJ1-6; D perhaps matches TRBD1 (5 bases). Deletions cut 7 bases from V and 7 bases from J, with 17 bases between. The V gene's germline CDR1 is ENHRY and CDR2 SYGVKD. The CDR3 length is 15 residues. The CDR3 loop is CAITLTGPENSPLHF. The DNA for the CDR3 is TGTGCCATCACCTTGACGGGACCCGAAAATTCACCCCTCCACTTT.

The chain uses TRBV18 and TRBJ2-3, with D possibly TRBD1 on 5 matching bases. The CDR3 length is 14 residues. CDR1 is KGHSH, CDR2 LQKENI, per germline. V lost 1 base, J lost 6 bases, and 11 bases lay in between. This CDR3 is CASSPRGPRDTQYF. The CDR3, as DNA: TGTGCCAGCTCACCACGGGGCCCGCGGGATACGCAGTATTTT.

This clonotype was counted many times. J is TRBJ2-5 and V is TRBV5-1, with D unclear. Trimming removed 4 bases from V and 1 base from J, with 5 bases in between. The germline CDR1 and CDR2 sequences are SGHRS and YFSETQ. The CDR3 totals 12 residues. The CDR3 loop reads CASSQIQETQYF. The CDR3 DNA reads as TGCGCCAGCAGCCAAATCCAAGAGACCCAGTACTTC.

The CDR3 DNA follows: TGTGCCAGCAGTCGTAGCGGGCCGTCCTACAATGAGCAGTTCTTC. Translated, it gives CASSRSGPSYNEQFF. This chain uses TRBV6-1 with TRBJ2-1, with 7 nucleotides matching TRBD2. Trimming at V came to 5 bases and at J to 1 base, leaving 5 bases not matched to a gene. The germline V gene has CDR1 MNHNS and CDR2 SASEGT. CDR3 length equals 15 residues.

This clonotype was seen repeatedly, ten times or more. The V call is TRBV5-1, the J call TRBJ2-7, with 11 nucleotides matching TRBD2. The germline V gene has CDR1 SGHRS and CDR2 YFSETQ. V shed 4 bases and J 0 bases; nucleotides not matched to a gene: 6. The CDR3 runs 16 residues. The CDR3 bases are TGCGCCAGCAGCCGAGGGACTAGCGGCCTCTCCTACGAGCAGTACTTC. This translates into CASSRGTSGLSYEQYF.

This chain connects TRBV7-3 to TRBJ2-3; D tentatively reads TRBD1 or TRBD2 (5 bases each). With 4 bases removed from V and 5 bases from J, the gap between germline ends came to 19 bases. The CDR3 has 16 residues. CDR1 SGHTA and CDR2 FQGTGA come from the germline V gene. DNA of the CDR3: TGTGCCAGCAGCTATACTCGGGACCTAAATGGAGATACGCAGTATTTT. Protein product: CASSYTRDLNGDTQYF.

CDR3 sequence reads: CASGAGLPGELFF. The CDR3 DNA sequence: TGTGCCAGCGGTGCCGGCCTCCCCGGGGAGCTGTTTTTT. The chain employs TRBV7-3 and TRBJ2-2; D is unresolved. The CDR3 spans 13 residues. V was shortened by 8 bases and J by 6 bases, with 13 bases between the two germline ends. Germline loops: CDR1 SGHTA, CDR2 FQGTGA.